This T cell receptor (beta chain) came from a study of blood T cell repertoires in COVID-19. Study background: In each case, the material was cDNA or gDNA derived from T cells, B-cell-depleted T cells, or PBMCs.

Original handling: Amplification with reference gene primers provided the estimates of nucleated cell counts. The assay was immunoSEQ multiplex PCR, and TCRdb's table has in-frame clones only and misses some. The V and J calls and the clone size are those of that table, but D and trimming were determined from the DNA. The sample includes about 71,000 clones, over 80% of them seen just once. Germline loops: CDR1 SGHVS, CDR2 FQNEAQ. The length of the CDR3 is 16 residues. V lost 4 bases to trimming and J lost 4 bases; unmatched junction nucleotides: 6. The sequence was obtained from a human donor in a cohort sampled during active COVID-19. The sample consisted of peripheral blood. The rearrangement links TRBV7-8 to TRBJ2-6; 8 bases match TRBD1. This chain's CDR3 is CASSSQGASGANVLTF. Written as DNA, the CDR3 is TGTGCCAGCAGCTCCCAGGGGGCATCAGGGGCCAACGTCCTGACTTTC.